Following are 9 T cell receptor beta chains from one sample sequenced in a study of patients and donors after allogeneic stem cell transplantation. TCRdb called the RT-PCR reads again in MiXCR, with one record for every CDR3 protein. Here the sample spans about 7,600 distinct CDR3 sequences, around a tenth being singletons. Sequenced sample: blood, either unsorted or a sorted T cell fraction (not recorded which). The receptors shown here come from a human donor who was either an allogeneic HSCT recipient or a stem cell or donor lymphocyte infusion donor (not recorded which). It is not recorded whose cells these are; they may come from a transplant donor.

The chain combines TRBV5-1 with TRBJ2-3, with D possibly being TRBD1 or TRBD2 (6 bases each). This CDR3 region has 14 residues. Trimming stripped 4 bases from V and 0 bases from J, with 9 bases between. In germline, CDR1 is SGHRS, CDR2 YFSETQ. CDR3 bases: TGCGCCAGCAGCAGGGGGGCGAGCACAGATACGCAGTATTTT. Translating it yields CASSRGASTDTQYF.

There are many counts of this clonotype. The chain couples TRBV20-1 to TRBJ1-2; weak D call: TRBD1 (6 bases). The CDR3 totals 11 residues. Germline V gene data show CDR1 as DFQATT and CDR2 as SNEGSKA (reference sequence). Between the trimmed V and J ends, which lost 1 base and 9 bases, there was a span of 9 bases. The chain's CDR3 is CSARAGQSYTF. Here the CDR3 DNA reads TGCAGTGCTAGAGCCGGACAGAGCTACACCTTC.

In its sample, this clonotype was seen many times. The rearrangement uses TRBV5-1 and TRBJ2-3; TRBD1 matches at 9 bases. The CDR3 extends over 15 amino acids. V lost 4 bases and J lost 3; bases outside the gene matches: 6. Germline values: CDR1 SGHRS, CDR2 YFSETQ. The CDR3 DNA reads TGCGCCAGCAGCGGGACAGGGAGGACGACAGATACGCAGTATTTT. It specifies CASSGTGRTTDTQYF.

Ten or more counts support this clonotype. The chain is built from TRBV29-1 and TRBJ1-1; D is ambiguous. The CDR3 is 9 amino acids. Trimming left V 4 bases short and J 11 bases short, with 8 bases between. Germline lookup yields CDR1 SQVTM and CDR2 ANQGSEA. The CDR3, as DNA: TGCAGCGTTGGACACGATGCTTTCTTT. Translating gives CSVGHDAFF.

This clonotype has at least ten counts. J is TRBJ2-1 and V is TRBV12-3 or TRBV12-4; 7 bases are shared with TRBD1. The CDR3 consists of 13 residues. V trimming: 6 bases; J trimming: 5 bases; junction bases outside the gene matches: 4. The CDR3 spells CASSPGTDNEQFF. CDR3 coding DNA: TGTGCCAGCAGCCCTGGGACAGACAATGAGCAGTTCTTC.

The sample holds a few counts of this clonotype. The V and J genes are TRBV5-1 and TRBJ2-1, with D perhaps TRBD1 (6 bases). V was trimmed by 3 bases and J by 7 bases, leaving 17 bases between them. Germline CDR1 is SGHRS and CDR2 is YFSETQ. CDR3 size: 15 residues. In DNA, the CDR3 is TGCGCCAGCAGCTGGGGGACATCCCCCGGGAATGAGCAGTTCTTC. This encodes CASSWGTSPGNEQFF.

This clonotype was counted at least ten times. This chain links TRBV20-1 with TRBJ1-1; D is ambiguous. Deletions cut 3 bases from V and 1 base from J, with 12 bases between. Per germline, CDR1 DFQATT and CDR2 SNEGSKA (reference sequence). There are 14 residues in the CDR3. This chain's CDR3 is CSASAATWNTEAFF. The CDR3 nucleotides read TGCAGTGCTAGCGCTGCGACGTGGAACACTGAAGCTTTCTTT.

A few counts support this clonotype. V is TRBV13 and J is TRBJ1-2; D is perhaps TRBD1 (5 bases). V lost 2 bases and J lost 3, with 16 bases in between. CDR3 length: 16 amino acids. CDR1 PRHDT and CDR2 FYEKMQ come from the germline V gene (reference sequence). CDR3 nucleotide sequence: TGTGCCAGCAGCTTATTAGGGCGGGGGTTGGACTATGGCTACACCTTC. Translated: CASSLLGRGLDYGYTF.

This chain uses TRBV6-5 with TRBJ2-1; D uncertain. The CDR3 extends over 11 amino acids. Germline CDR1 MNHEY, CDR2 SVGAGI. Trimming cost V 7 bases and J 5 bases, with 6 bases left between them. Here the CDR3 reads CASTGNNEQFF. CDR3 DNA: TGTGCCAGCACAGGTAACAATGAGCAGTTCTTC.